These 20 T cell receptor beta chains share one sample of origin, sequenced in a study of cytomegalovirus exposure and HLA in healthy donors. Use of 60 Vbeta and 13 Jbeta primers characterized the PCR. TCRdb's table, derived via immunoSEQ multiplex PCR, lists solely in-frame clones and lacks some. The data show over 150,000 clones, roughly 76% seen once. Material for sequencing was PBMCs. These receptors all come from a human donor in good health.

This clone was recorded only once. V usage is TRBV5-4 and J usage is TRBJ1-2; D call uncertain. V lost 0 bases and J lost 2, with 8 bases in between. The CDR3 has 14 amino acids. Germline V gene data show CDR1 as SGHNT and CDR2 as YYREEE (reference sequence). The DNA of the CDR3 is TGTGCCAGCAGCTTGGAAGGGAGGAACTATGGCTACACCTTC. Translation gives CASSLEGRNYGYTF.

This rearrangement joins TRBV4-1 to TRBJ1-6, with D unclear. CDR1 and CDR2 (germline): MGHRA, YSYEKL. Trimming shortened V by 3 bases and J by 7 bases, and 7 bases separated the two germline ends. This CDR3 spans 13 amino acids. The CDR3 spells CASSQVGNSPLHF. In DNA form, the CDR3 reads TGCGCCAGCAGCCAGGTCGGGAATTCACCCCTCCACTTT.

The rearrangement links TRBV7-9 to TRBJ2-5; D is possibly TRBD2 (5 bases). Germline V gene data show CDR1 as SEHNR and CDR2 as FQNEAQ (reference sequence). CDR3 length: 12 residues. Trimming removed 4 bases at V and 8 bases at J, with 11 bases between. The CDR3 DNA is TGTGCCAGCAGCTCCAACGGGGATACCCAGTACTTC. Amino acids: CASSSNGDTQYF.

The chain has TRBV19 and TRBJ2-3; D perhaps matches TRBD1 (5 bases). Trimming removed 7 bases from V and 2 bases from J, with 13 bases in between. This CDR3 is built from 14 residues. CDR1 and CDR2 (germline): LNHDA, SQIVND (reference sequence). The CDR3 region is CASTRGFLTDTQYF. Written as DNA, the CDR3 is TGTGCCAGTACAAGGGGCTTCCTCACAGATACGCAGTATTTT.

This clone came up once. This chain links TRBV7-9 with TRBJ1-1, with D possibly being TRBD1 (6 bases). The ends were cut back, 1 base at V and 2 bases at J, with 11 bases in the middle. The CDR3 consists of 15 residues. The germline V gene has CDR1 SEHNR and CDR2 FQNEAQ (reference sequence). CDR3 residues: CASSLGGGGNTEAFF. CDR3 DNA: TGTGCCAGCAGCTTAGGAGGGGGGGGAAACACTGAAGCTTTCTTT. The full variable domain, in which reference TRBV7-9 and TRBJ1-1 provide the parts outside the CDR3, is DTGVSQNPRHKITKRGQNVTFRCDPISEHNRLYWYRQTLGQGPEFLTYFQNEAQLEKSRLLSDRFSAERPKGSFSTLEIQRTEQGDSAMYLCASSLGGGGNTEAFFGQGTRLTVV.

A word on this clone: Other nucleotide sequences from this sample produce the same CDR3. J is TRBJ2-5 and V is TRBV9; weak D call: TRBD2 (6 bases). The CDR3 covers 14 residues. Trimming removed 2 bases at V and 2 bases at J, with 10 bases between. Germline CDR1 is SGDLS and CDR2 is YYNGEE. This chain's CDR3 is CASSVSGVQETQYF. In DNA, the CDR3 is TGTGCCAGCAGCGTTAGCGGAGTGCAAGAGACCCAGTACTTC. Supplemented by reference TRBV9 and TRBJ2-5, the full variable domain reads DSGVTQTPKHLITATGQRVTLRCSPRSGDLSVYWYQQSLDQGLQFLIQYYNGEERAKGNILERFSAQQFPDLHSELNLSSLELGDSALYFCASSVSGVQETQYFGPGTRLLVL.

The chain links TRBV6-5 to TRBJ2-5, with TRBD1 as a possible D gene (6 bases). Germline loops: CDR1 MNHEY, CDR2 SVGAGI. This CDR3 contains 14 residues. V lost 8 bases to trimming and J lost 3 bases, with 16 bases between them. CDR3: CASSSRGAKETQYF. Here the CDR3 DNA reads TGTGCCAGCTCCTCCAGGGGCGCAAAAGAGACCCAGTACTTC.

This chain links TRBV15 with TRBJ1-4; 10 bases map to TRBD1. Trimming at V came to 1 base and at J to 7 bases, leaving 3 bases not matched to a gene. Germline lookup yields CDR1 LNHNV and CDR2 YYDKDF (reference sequence). CDR3 length: 15 residues. The DNA for the CDR3 is TGTGCCACCAGCAGAGGGACAGGGGGAAGTGAAAAACTGTTTTTT. This encodes CATSRGTGGSEKLFF.

The chain carries TRBV11-3 and TRBJ2-7; D gene ambiguous. The ends were cut back, 1 base at V and 2 bases at J, with 9 bases in the middle. The CDR3 consists of 14 residues. Germline-derived CDR1 and CDR2 are SGHNT and YENEEA. CDR3 in amino acids: CASSLVFRAYEQYF. In nucleotides, the CDR3 is TGTGCCAGCAGCTTAGTCTTCCGGGCCTACGAGCAGTACTTC.

The sample holds a few counts of this clone. An end of the junction does not agree with germline; a read error may underlie this. V is TRBV2 and J is TRBJ1-2, with TRBD1 matching 8 bases. In germline, CDR1 is SNHLY, CDR2 FYNNEI. The CDR3 has 15 residues. This CDR3 is CASREGQGSNYGYTF. The CDR3 DNA sequence: TGTGCCAGCAGAGAAGGACAGGGTTCTAACTATGGCTACACCTTC.

The sample holds one count of this clone. The V gene is TRBV18, the J gene TRBJ1-4; 8 positions match TRBD1. This CDR3 spans 14 amino acids. From germline, CDR1 is KGHSH and CDR2 LQKENI. J gave up 7 bases and V 5 bases, and 6 bases lay outside the gene matches. The CDR3 is CASSMTGEGEKLFF. CDR3 bases: TGTGCCAGCTCAATGACAGGGGAGGGTGAAAAACTGTTTTTT.

This chain links TRBV15 with TRBJ2-7; the match to TRBD1 covers 8 bases. This CDR3 is 15 amino acids long. Per germline, CDR1 LNHNV and CDR2 YYDKDF (reference sequence). J lost 0 bases, V lost 5 bases, and 6 bases had no gene match. The CDR3 DNA reads TGTGCCACCAGCCGTGACAGGGGACCCTCCTACGAGCAGTACTTC. It codes for CATSRDRGPSYEQYF.

The J gene is TRBJ2-7, the V gene TRBV5-1; TRBD2 might be the D (7 bases). Between the trimmed V and J ends, which lost 4 bases and 2 bases, there was a span of 19 bases. There are 16 residues in the CDR3. Per germline, CDR1 SGHRS and CDR2 YFSETQ. CDR3 DNA sequence: TGCGCCAGCAGCCCGGGGGGCGGGGAAGGGACCTACGAGCAGTACTTC. This translates into CASSPGGGEGTYEQYF.

J is TRBJ2-2 and V is TRBV6-5; 9 bases agree with TRBD1. With 6 bases clipped from V and 4 bases from J, the junction kept 3 bases outside the gene matches. Germline V lookup: CDR1 MNHEY, CDR2 SVGAGI. This CDR3 spans 14 amino acids. The DNA of the CDR3 is TGTGCCAGCAGATCGGACAGGGGCACCGGGGAGCTGTTTTTT. This encodes CASRSDRGTGELFF.

This chain connects TRBV19 to TRBJ2-1, with D unresolved. This CDR3 has 11 residues. Trimming shortened V by 6 bases and J by 8 bases, and 8 bases separated the two germline ends. Per the germline V gene, CDR1 is LNHDA and CDR2 is SQIVND (reference sequence). CDR3 sequence (DNA): TGTGCCAGTAGAATATTCGATGAGCAGTTCTTC. This translates into CASRIFDEQFF.

The chain combines TRBV27 with TRBJ1-5; TRBD1 is a possible D gene (5 bases). Per the germline V gene, CDR1 is MNHEY and CDR2 is SMNVEV (reference sequence). This CDR3 spans 17 amino acids. Trimming took 6 bases from V and 0 from J, leaving 18 bases between them. CDR3 coding DNA: TGTGCCAGCAGCCCTAGACAGAGTCCCTATAGCAATCAGCCCCAGCATTTT. Its protein product is CASSPRQSPYSNQPQHF.

The genes are TRBV11-3 and TRBJ1-6; possible D gene TRBD1, 6 bases. The CDR3 loop spans 16 amino acids. CDR1 is SGHNT, CDR2 YENEEA, per germline. Trimming removed 5 bases at V and 8 bases at J, with 19 bases between. The CDR3 nucleotides are TGTGCCAGCAGCCCGATGAGGCAGGGGCAACATTCACCCCTCCACTTT. Encoded protein: CASSPMRQGQHSPLHF.

The CDR3 region is CASGGRFGNQPQHF. The DNA of the CDR3 is TGTGCCAGTGGGGGCAGGTTTGGGAATCAGCCCCAGCATTTT. The chain has TRBV19 and TRBJ1-5; a weak D match, TRBD1 (6 bases). The CDR3 is made up of 14 amino acids. Trimming took off 8 bases at V and 4 bases at J, with 15 bases between the two ends. The germline V gene encodes CDR1 LNHDA and CDR2 SQIVND (reference sequence).

V is TRBV19 and J is TRBJ2-3; TRBD2 matches 12 bases. V shed 5 bases, J shed 7 bases, and the junction held 1 base outside the gene matches. The CDR3 runs 13 residues. Germline V gene data show CDR1 as LNHDA and CDR2 as SQIVND (reference sequence). The CDR3 DNA sequence: TGTGCCAGTAGTGGACTAGCGGGGAATACGCAGTATTTT. Encoded protein: CASSGLAGNTQYF.

The rearrangement links TRBV19 to TRBJ1-2; D is ambiguous. V lost 6 bases and J lost 3, with 14 bases in between. Germline lookup yields CDR1 LNHDA and CDR2 SQIVND (reference sequence). CDR3 length: 14 amino acids. The CDR3 loop is CASSPSGGDYGYTF. Here the CDR3 DNA reads TGTGCCAGTAGCCCGTCAGGAGGTGACTATGGCTACACCTTC. Drawing the rest from reference TRBV19 and TRBJ1-2, the complete variable domain is DGGITQSPKYLFRKEGQNVTLSCEQNLNHDAMYWYRQDPGQGLRLIYYSQIVNDFQKGDIAEGYSVSREKKESFPLTVTSAQKNPTAFYLCASSPSGGDYGYTFGSGTRLTVV.